This TCR beta chain is drawn from a study of shared clonotypes between healthy human individuals. Germline values: CDR1 KGHSH, CDR2 LQKENI. Between the trimmed V and J ends, which lost 4 bases and 3 bases, there was a span of 6 bases. The CDR3 sequence is 12 residues long. For each subset, genomic DNA was distributed in equal portions over several immunoSEQ plates. The assay was immunoSEQ multiplex PCR, and TCRdb's table has in-frame clones only and misses some. This sample has about 470,000 clones, with 79% found just once. Nashville, Tennessee was home to all donors, each a Caucasian adult. Approximately 82 million PBMCs were counted before genomic DNA extraction.

The sequenced sample was PBMCs. This receptor was identified in a woman aged 40 to 55 in good health. Some clones in this sample may be carry-over from other donors' samples. The chain couples TRBV18 to TRBJ1-2; D call uncertain. In nucleotides, the CDR3 is TGTGCCAGCTCACAGGGTTACTATGGCTACACCTTC. It translates to CASSQGYYGYTF.